This T cell receptor beta chain originates from a study of blood T cells in healthy people across ages. Primed by a sample-barcoded 5' primer and a J-beta primer mix, a second PCR proceeded for about 6 to 11 cycles. TCRdb itself ran the 5' RACE reads through MiXCR, one entry per CDR3 protein. The sample lists about 650,000 distinct CDR3 sequences, about 30% occurring once. Overall study findings and caveats: Diversity was higher, and naive CD4+ cells more numerous, in long-lived donors than in aged donors.

CDR3 length: 18 residues. CDR1 and CDR2 from the germline V gene are MGHRA and YSYEKL. Trimming cost V 4 bases and J 0 bases; bases outside gene matches: 10. In this sample, this clonotype turned up many times. The antigen is unknown. The source of this sequence is an elderly woman in good health. The sequenced sample was blood. The rearrangement uses TRBV4-1 and TRBJ1-4; 8 bases line up with TRBD1. Written as DNA, the CDR3 is TGCGCCAGCAGCCTACTCCGGGACAGGACTGCAACTAATGAAAAACTGTTTTTT. It translates to CASSLLRDRTATNEKLFF.